This T cell receptor beta chain was found in a study of T cells in Graves' hyperthyroidism and ophthalmopathy. The PBMCs had their origin in approximately 10 ml of fresh peripheral blood. Regions amplified from RNA transcripts were the TCR beta CDR3 regions. TCR CDR3 underwent first-round RT-PCR with the HTBI primer set. TCRdb independently ran MiXCR on the multiplex PCR reads; one entry per CDR3 protein. The sample carries some 620,000 distinct CDR3 sequences, roughly 16% recorded once. This clonotype was recorded a few times. The V and J ends lost 0 bases and 2 bases, in that order; junction bases with no gene match: 7. The length of the CDR3 is 15 residues. Germline loops: CDR1 DFQATT, CDR2 SNEGSKA (reference sequence).

The sequencing input was blood. This receptor was obtained from a woman aged 25 to 39 with Graves' hyperthyroidism. V gene TRBV20-1 combines with J gene TRBJ2-7; 7 bases agree with TRBD2. The DNA for the CDR3 is TGCAGTGCTAGAGATAGGGAGGGATATACCTACGAGCAGTACTTC. This gives the protein CSARDREGYTYEQYF.